The 26 T cell receptor beta chains presented below share a single source sample, sequenced in a study of T cell changes during pregnancy in multiple sclerosis. Profiling relied on immunoSEQ multiplex PCR, and the TCRdb table lists in-frame clones only, not all of them. This table has about 46,000 clones, 93% appearing once. Sequencing was performed on CD8+ T cells from peripheral blood mononuclear cells, taken after pregnancy. The origin of the receptors is a female donor with multiple sclerosis, enrolled in a pregnancy study.

V and J are TRBV5-1 and TRBJ2-2; 10 positions agree with TRBD1. Germline CDR1 SGHRS, CDR2 YFSETQ. The CDR3 is made up of 16 amino acids. Trimming took 5 bases from V and 2 from J; bases not matched to a gene: 6. In nucleotides, the CDR3 is TGCGCCAGCAGGGGGGGACAGGGGCCCAACACCGGGGAGCTGTTTTTT. Amino acids: CASRGGQGPNTGELFF.

This rearrangement joins TRBV2 to TRBJ1-5, with D possibly being TRBD1 (5 bases). CDR3 size: 14 residues. V gave up 2 bases and J gave up 4 bases, with 9 bases separating them. Germline assignment: CDR1 SNHLY and CDR2 FYNNEI. The DNA of the CDR3 is TGTGCCAGCAGTGAACCGGGGGGAAATCAGCCCCAGCATTTT. Protein: CASSEPGGNQPQHF.

The V and J genes are TRBV30 and TRBJ2-7; 7 nucleotides line up with TRBD2. V was clipped by 5 bases and J by 7 bases; unmatched bases: 8. This CDR3 has 12 residues. Germline CDR1 and CDR2: GTSNPN and SVGIG (reference sequence). This CDR3 reads CAWGLGFREQYF. CDR3 DNA sequence: TGTGCCTGGGGACTAGGTTTTCGGGAGCAGTACTTC.

This clone was seen only once. J is TRBJ1-1 and V is TRBV9; 8 bases are shared with TRBD1. Trimming removed 3 bases from V and 1 base from J; junction bases left unmatched: 14. Per germline, CDR1 SGDLS and CDR2 YYNGEE. This CDR3 comprises 18 residues. CDR3: CASSDPDRAALENTEAFF. Here the CDR3 DNA reads TGTGCCAGCAGCGACCCGGACAGGGCTGCCCTTGAGAACACTGAAGCTTTCTTT.

This chain connects TRBV28 to TRBJ1-3, with D unresolved. Trimming shortened V by 3 bases and J by 0 bases, and 9 bases separated the two germline ends. The germline V gene has CDR1 MDHEN and CDR2 SYDVKM. This CDR3 region has 15 residues. CDR3 bases: TGTGCCAGCAGTTTTTACGGAGACTCTGGAAACACCATATATTTT. Translation: CASSFYGDSGNTIYF.

This sequence joins TRBV2 and TRBJ2-7, with a possible D match to TRBD1 (6 bases). The V end was cut by 3 bases, the J end by 0 bases, with 9 bases between. The CDR3 has 14 residues. The germline V gene has CDR1 SNHLY and CDR2 FYNNEI. This chain's CDR3 is CASSEGAYSYEQYF. Written as DNA, the CDR3 is TGTGCCAGCAGTGAGGGGGCGTACTCCTACGAGCAGTACTTC. Combining the CDR3 with reference TRBV2 and TRBJ2-7 gives the whole variable domain EPEVTQTPSHQVTQMGQEVILRCVPISNHLYFYWYRQILGQKVEFLVSFYNNEISEKSEIFDDQFSVERPDGSNFTLKIRSTKLEDSAMYFCASSEGAYSYEQYFGPGTRLTVT.

CDR3 residues: CASSEPGQETQYF. In nucleotides, the CDR3 is TGCGCCAGCAGTGAGCCGGGACAAGAGACCCAGTACTTC. V is TRBV10-1 and J is TRBJ2-5; possibly TRBD2 for D (5 bases). Trimming stripped 2 bases from V and 2 bases from J, with 6 bases between. This CDR3 contains 13 residues. Germline V gene sequence: CDR1 WNHNN, CDR2 SYGVQD (reference sequence).

The chain combines TRBV11-2 with TRBJ2-7; D call uncertain. CDR3 length: 15 amino acids. Per the germline V gene, CDR1 is SGHAT and CDR2 is FQNNGV. The V end was cut by 1 base, the J end by 4 bases, with 14 bases between. CDR3 bases: TGTGCCAGCAGCTTAGCCCTTCCCGGCGGTTACGAGCAGTACTTC. Protein sequence: CASSLALPGGYEQYF.

Only a few counts were recorded for this clone. V gene TRBV7-9 combines with J gene TRBJ1-6, with no clear D. V was shortened by 5 bases and J by 11 bases, with 16 bases between the two germline ends. CDR1 is SEHNR and CDR2 is FQNEAQ in the germline V gene (reference sequence). This CDR3 spans 14 amino acids. DNA of the CDR3: TGTGCCAGCAGCCTCCCAGGTGGCGACCCACCCCTCCACTTT. Protein sequence: CASSLPGGDPPLHF.

The V gene is TRBV29-1, the J gene TRBJ1-2; perhaps TRBD1 as D (5 bases). The CDR3 has 17 residues. V was trimmed by 0 bases and J by 1 base, leaving 18 bases between them. CDR1 and CDR2 from the germline V gene are SQVTM and ANQGSEA. The CDR3 reads CSVEDQTETTGNYGYTF. The CDR3 DNA sequence: TGCAGCGTTGAAGATCAGACAGAGACAACCGGTAACTATGGCTACACCTTC.

The chain carries TRBV7-9 and TRBJ2-3; 13 bases fit TRBD2. This CDR3 is built from 17 residues. The ends lost 2 bases at V and 2 bases at J; junction bases unmatched: 4. CDR1 and CDR2 from the germline V gene are SEHNR and FQNEAQ (reference sequence). The DNA of the CDR3 is TGTGCCAGCAGCTTACGACTAGCGGGGGGTAACACAGATACGCAGTATTTT. Its translation: CASSLRLAGGNTDTQYF. The variable domain in full, with the rest retrieved from reference TRBV7-9 and TRBJ2-3, is DTGVSQNPRHKITKRGQNVTFRCDPISEHNRLYWYRQTLGQGPEFLTYFQNEAQLEKSRLLSDRFSAERPKGSFSTLEIQRTEQGDSAMYLCASSLRLAGGNTDTQYFGPGTRLTVL.

The chain employs TRBV28 and TRBJ2-2, with D maybe TRBD2 (6 bases). The V end was cut by 6 bases, the J end by 5 bases, with 13 bases between. The CDR3 spans 14 residues. The germline CDR1 and CDR2 sequences are MDHEN and SYDVKM. CDR3 residues: CASRVKGGTGELFF. The CDR3 DNA reads TGTGCCAGCAGGGTAAAGGGAGGTACCGGGGAGCTGTTTTTT.

The chain employs TRBV29-1 and TRBJ2-1; 10 nucleotides agree with TRBD2. Trimming took 5 bases from V and 6 from J; bases not matched to a gene: 19. The CDR3 length is 18 residues. Germline V gene lookup returns CDR1 SQVTM and CDR2 ANQGSEA. In DNA form, the CDR3 reads TGCAGCGTTCCCTACAGGGATGTGGGACTAGCGAGCCCCAATGAGCAGTTCTTC. Translating it yields CSVPYRDVGLASPNEQFF.

The V and J genes are TRBV30 and TRBJ2-1; TRBD2 might be the D (5 bases). Germline V CDR1 and CDR2: GTSNPN, SVGIG (reference sequence). V was clipped by 2 bases and J by 8 bases, with 10 bases between them. The CDR3 spans 12 residues. CDR3 sequence: CAWSSDGDEQFF. CDR3 sequence (DNA): TGTGCCTGGAGTTCCGACGGGGATGAGCAGTTCTTC.

This rearrangement joins TRBV12-5 to TRBJ1-1, with D tentatively TRBD1 (5 bases). Germline CDR1 LGHNT, CDR2 FRNRAP. The CDR3 is made up of 17 amino acids. V was pared by 3 bases and J by 7 bases, with 24 bases between. The CDR3 nucleotides are TGTGCTAGTGGTTTTTGGCCGTCCCTGATACGGGGGTTTGAAGCTTTCTTT. Amino acids: CASGFWPSLIRGFEAFF.

This chain joins TRBV27 and TRBJ1-5, with no clear D. This CDR3 comprises 14 residues. The germline V and J ends were trimmed by 5 bases and 11 bases, with 19 bases remaining between them. Germline loops: CDR1 MNHEY, CDR2 SMNVEV (reference sequence). The CDR3 DNA is TGTGCCAGCAGTATAAGCGGTCCCTCAAAGTCCCAGCATTTT. Protein sequence: CASSISGPSKSQHF.

The chain has TRBV27 and TRBJ1-5; 9 bases line up with TRBD1. The CDR3 consists of 14 residues. From germline, CDR1 is MNHEY and CDR2 SMNVEV (reference sequence). Trimming took 6 bases from V and 7 from J; bases not matched to a gene: 7. In DNA, the CDR3 is TGTGCCAGCAGACTCACAGGGGGCGGGCAGCCCCAGCATTTT. It translates to CASRLTGGGQPQHF.

This chain connects TRBV7-9 to TRBJ2-7, with 7 bases identical to TRBD1. The CDR3 has 15 amino acids. Germline CDR1 SEHNR, CDR2 FQNEAQ (reference sequence). V shed 5 bases, J shed 4 bases, and the junction held 11 bases outside the gene matches. The CDR3 here is CASSATGTDGYEQYF. The DNA of the CDR3 is TGTGCCAGCAGCGCTACCGGGACAGACGGGTACGAGCAGTACTTC.

The chain recombines TRBV10-3 with TRBJ2-4; the match to TRBD1 covers 9 bases. Germline assignment: CDR1 ENHRY and CDR2 SYGVKD. Unmatched junction bases numbered 12, after V lost 2 bases and J lost 10 bases. The CDR3 has 16 amino acids. The CDR3 here is CAISEEKLGTGRIQYF. CDR3 nucleotide sequence: TGTGCCATCAGTGAGGAAAAGCTAGGGACAGGGAGGATTCAGTACTTC.

This clone has just a few counts. The chain is built from TRBV6-6 and TRBJ1-5; D gene uncertain. Trimming removed 6 bases from V and 3 bases from J, with 12 bases in between. Germline CDR1 is MNHNY and CDR2 is SVGAGI (reference sequence). This CDR3 is 14 amino acids long. The CDR3 region is CASSTWALNQPQHF. In DNA form, the CDR3 reads TGTGCCAGCAGCACGTGGGCCCTCAATCAGCCCCAGCATTTT.

This chain uses TRBV18 with TRBJ2-2; 7 nucleotides line up with TRBD1. Germline V gives CDR1 KGHSH, CDR2 LQKENI. With 3 bases clipped from V and 3 bases from J, the junction kept 7 bases outside the gene matches. The CDR3 has 16 residues. The CDR3 nucleotides read TGTGCCAGCTCACCTCGGGCCACAGGGGACACCGGGGAGCTGTTTTTT. It encodes CASSPRATGDTGELFF.

The J gene is TRBJ1-2, the V gene TRBV4-1; no definite D call. From germline, CDR1 is MGHRA and CDR2 YSYEKL. CDR3 length: 14 residues. V lost 5 bases, J lost 2 bases, and 12 bases lay in between. CDR3 residues: CASSGVRMNYGYTF. The CDR3 nucleotides read TGCGCCAGCAGCGGAGTGCGGATGAACTATGGCTACACCTTC.

The chain links TRBV27 to TRBJ1-5; the match to TRBD1 covers 12 bases. Trimming at V came to 5 bases and at J to 6 bases, leaving 5 bases not matched to a gene. The germline V gene encodes CDR1 MNHEY and CDR2 SMNVEV (reference sequence). The CDR3 totals 15 residues. In DNA, the CDR3 is TGTGCCAGCAGTCCCGGGACAGGGGGCGTTCAGCCCCAGCATTTT. It encodes CASSPGTGGVQPQHF.

This chain connects TRBV27 to TRBJ2-1, with TRBD1 identical over 9 bases. The V and J ends lost 6 bases and 2 bases, in that order; junction bases with no gene match: 5. The CDR3 runs to 15 residues. Per the germline V gene, CDR1 is MNHEY and CDR2 is SMNVEV (reference sequence). CDR3 sequence: CASRGTGGPYNEQFF. The CDR3, as DNA: TGTGCCAGCAGAGGTACAGGGGGCCCCTACAATGAGCAGTTCTTC.

The rearrangement joins TRBV19 to TRBJ1-2, with TRBD1 matching 7 bases. V trimming: 10 bases; J trimming: 1 base; junction bases outside the gene matches: 18. CDR1 LNHDA and CDR2 SQIVND come from the germline V gene (reference sequence). This CDR3 spans 17 amino acids. CDR3 region: CATHLGQNRGFNYGYTF. Here the CDR3 DNA reads TGTGCCACTCACCTAGGACAAAACAGGGGATTTAACTATGGCTACACCTTC. Combining the CDR3 with reference TRBV19 and TRBJ1-2 gives the whole variable domain DGGITQSPKYLFRKEGQNVTLSCEQNLNHDAMYWYRQDPGQGLRLIYYSQIVNDFQKGDIAEGYSVSREKKESFPLTVTSAQKNPTAFYLCATHLGQNRGFNYGYTFGSGTRLTVV.

This clone was detected only once. The gene calls are TRBV6-6 and TRBJ2-5; no clear D gene. CDR1 is MNHNY and CDR2 is SVGAGI in the germline V gene (reference sequence). The V gene lost 6 bases and the J gene lost 5 bases, with 10 bases spanning the gap. The CDR3 has 12 amino acids. The CDR3 nucleotides read TGTGCCAGCAGCTCCCAGTTGGAGACCCAGTACTTC. This translates into CASSSQLETQYF.